This T cell receptor beta chain is from a study of cytomegalovirus exposure and HLA in healthy donors. This CDR3 has 15 amino acids. V was trimmed by 0 bases and J by 5 bases, leaving 14 bases between them. The germline V gene encodes CDR1 SGHRS and CDR2 YFSETQ. This clone has a single count. The method was immunoSEQ multiplex PCR; TCRdb's version includes in-frame clones alone and lacks a portion of them. The table includes about 280,000 clones, roughly 90% detected once. The clonotype was recovered from a woman aged 18-29 years in good health and CMV-seronegative. Sequences were obtained from PBMCs. The chain couples TRBV5-1 to TRBJ2-5; D gene ambiguous. This CDR3 reads CASSLVTDLVETQYF. CDR3 coding DNA: TGCGCCAGCAGCTTGGTTACAGATTTGGTGGAGACCCAGTACTTC.